This entry lists 21 T cell receptor beta chains sequenced from one sample in a study of cytomegalovirus exposure and HLA in healthy donors. Sequenced by immunoSEQ multiplex PCR; TCRdb stores in-frame clones only, minus some. The sample includes 150,000 to 200,000 clones, less than 90% of them seen just once. Sequenced sample: PBMCs. Receptors were obtained from a young woman in good health and CMV-seronegative.

This sequence joins TRBV7-9 and TRBJ1-2; D is undetermined. Germline assignment: CDR1 SEHNR and CDR2 FQNEAQ (reference sequence). The CDR3 sequence is 13 residues long. Trimming stripped 2 bases from V and 2 bases from J, with 6 bases between. CDR3 in amino acids: CASSLNRNYGYTF. The CDR3 DNA sequence: TGTGCCAGCAGCTTAAACCGAAACTATGGCTACACCTTC.

The chain combines TRBV2 with TRBJ1-1, with D perhaps matching TRBD1 (6 bases). V was clipped by 6 bases and J by 2 bases, with 19 bases between them. The CDR3 spans 16 residues. CDR1 SNHLY and CDR2 FYNNEI come from the germline V gene. In nucleotides, the CDR3 is TGTGCCAGCAGCCTTACAGGGCTGTTTACAAACACTGAAGCTTTCTTT. This encodes CASSLTGLFTNTEAFF.

This clone was observed a single time. The J gene is TRBJ2-3, the V gene TRBV30; D may be TRBD2 (6 bases). V was pared by 2 bases and J by 0 bases, with 12 bases between. CDR3 size: 15 residues. Germline V lookup: CDR1 GTSNPN, CDR2 SVGIG (reference sequence). CDR3 in amino acids: CAWSLTSLSTDTQYF. CDR3 nucleotides: TGTGCCTGGAGTCTTACTAGCCTGAGCACAGATACGCAGTATTTT.

This clone was picked up a small number of times. The V and J genes are TRBV19 and TRBJ1-5, with D perhaps matching TRBD1 (5 bases). V shed 6 bases and J shed 4 bases, with 16 bases lying between them. The CDR3 loop spans 15 amino acids. The germline CDR1 and CDR2 sequences are LNHDA and SQIVND (reference sequence). CDR3 sequence (DNA): TGTGCCAGTAGAGGGAGTGGGGGGGATAATCAGCCCCAGCATTTT. Translation gives CASRGSGGDNQPQHF.

The V gene is TRBV27, the J gene TRBJ1-5; D is ambiguous. Germline V gives CDR1 MNHEY, CDR2 SMNVEV (reference sequence). The ends were cut back, 2 bases at V and 3 bases at J, with 8 bases in the middle. The CDR3 extends over 14 amino acids. This CDR3 is CASSLGQTNQPQHF. The DNA of the CDR3 is TGTGCCAGCAGTTTAGGGCAGACCAATCAGCCCCAGCATTTT.

The rearrangement joins TRBV27 to TRBJ2-7; D is undetermined. CDR1 is MNHEY and CDR2 is SMNVEV in the germline V gene (reference sequence). The CDR3 is made up of 15 amino acids. V was trimmed by 3 bases and J by 2 bases, leaving 14 bases between them. The CDR3 loop reads CASSFSSLGPYEQYF. The CDR3 nucleotides are TGTGCCAGCAGTTTTTCCTCTCTTGGGCCCTACGAGCAGTACTTC.

The chain links TRBV19 to TRBJ2-7; 7 bases align to TRBD2. Germline V gene sequence: CDR1 LNHDA, CDR2 SQIVND (reference sequence). The CDR3 has 15 amino acids. J lost 5 bases, V lost 3 bases, and 10 bases had no gene match. CDR3: CASSIAGSSGNEQYF. CDR3 sequence (DNA): TGTGCCAGTAGTATCGCGGGGTCCAGCGGGAACGAGCAGTACTTC.

This chain uses TRBV7-9 with TRBJ2-3, with TRBD1 as a possible D gene (8 bases). V was cut by 3 bases and J by 6 bases, with 13 bases left in between. From germline, CDR1 is SEHNR and CDR2 FQNEAQ (reference sequence). The CDR3 sequence is 14 residues long. CDR3 sequence reads: CASSLDREGDTQYF. The DNA of the CDR3 is TGTGCCAGCAGCTTGGACAGGGAGGGGGATACGCAGTATTTT.

V is TRBV4-1 and J is TRBJ2-2; TRBD2 might be the D (5 bases). V was shortened by 0 bases and J by 3 bases, with 11 bases between the two germline ends. This CDR3 is built from 16 residues. In germline, CDR1 is MGHRA, CDR2 YSYEKL. The CDR3 DNA reads TGCGCCAGCAGCCAAGACGCGACTACCTACACCGGGGAGCTGTTTTTT. It is translated as CASSQDATTYTGELFF.

The chain has TRBV11-2 and TRBJ1-1, with D unresolved. CDR3 length: 13 residues. CDR1 is SGHAT and CDR2 is FQNNGV in the germline V gene. The germline V and J ends were trimmed by 5 bases and 1 base, with 8 bases remaining between them. This chain's CDR3 is CASSRGGNTEAFF. CDR3 DNA sequence: TGTGCCAGCAGCCGCGGAGGGAACACTGAAGCTTTCTTT.

The V and J genes are TRBV28 and TRBJ2-1, with TRBD1 as a possible D gene (5 bases). Germline values: CDR1 MDHEN, CDR2 SYDVKM. The CDR3 has 14 amino acids. With 3 bases removed from V and 7 bases from J, the gap between germline ends came to 13 bases. The CDR3 loop is CASSFGASQNEQFF. CDR3 nucleotide sequence: TGTGCCAGCAGTTTTGGGGCTAGTCAAAATGAGCAGTTCTTC.

The V call is TRBV28, the J call TRBJ2-7; D is possibly TRBD1 (5 bases). The V and J ends lost 5 bases and 2 bases respectively, with 16 bases between them. CDR3 length: 15 amino acids. Germline V lookup: CDR1 MDHEN, CDR2 SYDVKM. CDR3 nucleotide sequence: TGTGCCAGCAGTCTTCCTAGGGGCGGCCCCTACGAGCAGTACTTC. Translating it yields CASSLPRGGPYEQYF.

This chain links TRBV21-1 with TRBJ2-5; TRBD2 is the table's D call and was not checked against the DNA. TRBV21-1 is marked as a pseudogene. The CDR3 extends over 11 amino acids. The CDR3 sequence is CASSAQETQYF. DNA for the CDR3: TGTGCCAGCAGCGCGCAAGAGACCCAGTACTTC.

The rearrangement links TRBV4-3 to TRBJ2-3; D is undetermined. The ends were cut back, 0 bases at V and 5 bases at J, with 6 bases in the middle. The CDR3 runs to 13 residues. Germline V gene sequence: CDR1 LGHNA, CDR2 YSLEER. CDR3 residues: CASSQDSEDTQYF. CDR3 coding DNA: TGCGCCAGCAGCCAAGACTCGGAAGATACGCAGTATTTT.

The J gene is TRBJ2-1, the V gene TRBV4-1; TRBD2 matches 8 bases. The CDR3 contains 16 residues. The V segment lost 0 bases and the J segment 4 bases; nucleotides outside the gene matches: 5. CDR1 is MGHRA and CDR2 is YSYEKL in the germline V gene. For the CDR3, the DNA is TGCGCCAGCAGCCAAGATGGGCGGGAGGTTTACAATGAGCAGTTCTTC. This sequence encodes CASSQDGREVYNEQFF.

The chain links TRBV4-3 to TRBJ1-1; possibly TRBD1 for D (6 bases). CDR1 is LGHNA and CDR2 is YSLEER in the germline V gene. V was cut by 1 base and J by 3 bases, with 9 bases left in between. This CDR3 contains 14 residues. CDR3 coding DNA: TGCGCCAGCAGCCAAGTTGAGGGGGACACTGAAGCTTTCTTT. It specifies CASSQVEGDTEAFF.

The chain employs TRBV7-2 and TRBJ1-5; perhaps TRBD1 as D (5 bases). V was cut by 5 bases and J by 3 bases, with 14 bases left in between. Per the germline V gene, CDR1 is SGHTA and CDR2 is FQGNSA. CDR3 size: 15 residues. Here the CDR3 DNA reads TGTGCCAGCAGCCCTAACGACAGATACAATCAGCCCCAGCATTTT. Amino acids: CASSPNDRYNQPQHF.

V gene TRBV10-3 combines with J gene TRBJ1-1; D call uncertain. CDR1 and CDR2 (germline): ENHRY, SYGVKD. The V gene lost 8 bases and the J gene lost 5 bases, with 12 bases spanning the gap. This CDR3 spans 12 amino acids. The CDR3: CAIGDFRTEAFF. CDR3 DNA: TGTGCCATCGGGGATTTCAGAACTGAAGCTTTCTTT.

The genes are TRBV5-1 and TRBJ2-5; 11 bases agree with TRBD1. This CDR3 contains 14 residues. CDR1 SGHRS and CDR2 YFSETQ come from the germline V gene. Trimming removed 6 bases from V and 4 bases from J; junction bases left unmatched: 5. The DNA of the CDR3 is TGCGCCAGCACCACGGGACAGGGGGGAGAGACCCAGTACTTC. This gives the protein CASTTGQGGETQYF.

The chain is built from TRBV7-9 and TRBJ2-3; D is possibly TRBD2 (5 bases). Per germline, CDR1 SEHNR and CDR2 FQNEAQ (reference sequence). This CDR3 contains 14 residues. Trimming took off 3 bases at V and 7 bases at J, with 14 bases between the two ends. CDR3: CASSFEGFRNTQYF. CDR3 bases: TGTGCCAGCAGCTTCGAGGGTTTTCGAAATACGCAGTATTTT.

The chain combines TRBV4-1 with TRBJ1-4, with TRBD1 as a possible D gene (6 bases). Trimming took off 4 bases at V and 0 bases at J, with 18 bases between the two ends. Germline V gene data show CDR1 as MGHRA and CDR2 as YSYEKL. This CDR3 comprises 18 residues. CDR3 residues: CASSRTGPGIATNEKLFF. CDR3 in DNA: TGCGCCAGCAGCCGCACAGGGCCGGGGATTGCAACTAATGAAAAACTGTTTTTT.